These 20 T cell receptor beta chains were sequenced from one sample in a study of T-cell memory formation after mild COVID-19 (dated by TCRdb to about 2021). Library method: 5' RACE. Sequenced on an Illumina NovaSeq 6000. TCRdb cleaned the public reads at Q25 with fastp, built clones with MiXCR and kept in-frame beta chains. CDR3 protein duplicates are merged, each entry listing the most common genes and DNA. The sample yields almost 550,000 distinct CDR3 sequences; around 21% were counted once. Under 15% of the sample is held by the ten biggest clonotypes. The sequenced sample was PBMCs or a T cell subset sorted from them (not recorded which). The origin of the receptors is an adult woman who had mild COVID-19 (a few samples of this study predate the infection). The sample titles of this study are shuffled in the database, so cell type and time point are left out; the donor was told from shared clones.

V is TRBV4-1 and J is TRBJ2-2; unclear D gene. The CDR3 is 13 amino acids. Looked up from germline, CDR1 is MGHRA and CDR2 is YSYEKL. V dropped 3 bases and J dropped 8 bases, with 10 bases sitting between them. This CDR3 is CASSQASLGELFF. The DNA of the CDR3 is TGCGCCAGCAGCCAGGCCTCACTGGGGGAGCTGTTTTTT.

The chain employs TRBV29-1 and TRBJ1-1; D gene uncertain. Trimming removed 4 bases at V and 0 bases at J, with 6 bases between. The CDR3 spans 12 residues. CDR1 and CDR2 from the germline V gene are SQVTM and ANQGSEA. The CDR3 DNA reads TGCAGCGTTGGAGATATGAACACTGAAGCTTTCTTT. Encoded protein: CSVGDMNTEAFF.

The J gene is TRBJ2-5, the V gene TRBV19; tentative D call: TRBD1 (6 bases). The germline CDR1 and CDR2 sequences are LNHDA and SQIVND (reference sequence). V was pared by 4 bases and J by 0 bases, with 12 bases between. This CDR3 is built from 15 residues. Here the CDR3 DNA reads TGTGCCAGTAGTACCCTTACAGGGTACCAAGAGACCCAGTACTTC. Its protein product is CASSTLTGYQETQYF.

There are a few counts of this clonotype. The chain couples TRBV5-4 to TRBJ2-7, with D maybe TRBD1 (6 bases). This CDR3 spans 15 amino acids. Germline V lookup: CDR1 SGHNT, CDR2 YYREEE (reference sequence). V shed 0 bases and J shed 2 bases, with 12 bases lying between them. The CDR3 loop is CASSLGGRGPYEQYF. The CDR3 region has the DNA TGTGCCAGCAGCTTGGGGGGCAGGGGACCCTACGAGCAGTACTTC. The full variable domain, rest sourced from reference TRBV5-4 and TRBJ2-7, is ETGVTQSPTHLIKTRGQQVTLRCSSQSGHNTVSWYQQALGQGPQFIFQYYREEENGRGNFPPRFSGLQFPNYSSELNVNALELDDSALYLCASSLGGRGPYEQYFGPGTRLTVT.

This sequence joins TRBV12-3 or TRBV12-4 and TRBJ2-7; 11 bases line up with TRBD1. V shed 5 bases and J 2 bases; nucleotides not matched to a gene: 8. The CDR3 sequence is 16 residues long. Here the CDR3 reads CASSPGQGEFPYEQYF. CDR3 bases: TGTGCCAGCAGTCCGGGACAGGGGGAGTTTCCCTACGAGCAGTACTTC.

V and J are TRBV7-8 and TRBJ2-1; possibly TRBD2 for D (6 bases). V was clipped by 3 bases and J by 4 bases, with 10 bases between them. The CDR3 runs 14 residues. The germline CDR1 and CDR2 sequences are SGHVS and FQNEAQ. CDR3 protein: CASSFAGRYNEQFF. In DNA form, the CDR3 reads TGTGCCAGCAGCTTTGCGGGAAGGTACAATGAGCAGTTCTTC.

This clonotype was recorded a few times. The V gene is TRBV7-9, the J gene TRBJ2-2, with D perhaps TRBD1 (6 bases). This CDR3 has 12 amino acids. V gave up 7 bases and J gave up 5 bases, with 8 bases separating them. The germline gives CDR1 SEHNR, CDR2 FQNEAQ (reference sequence). The CDR3 region is CASTQGTGELFF. DNA of the CDR3: TGTGCCAGCACCCAGGGGACCGGGGAGCTGTTTTTT.

This clonotype was counted ten times or more. The chain links TRBV7-8 to TRBJ2-5; 9 nucleotides align to TRBD2. With 4 bases clipped from V and 5 bases from J, the junction kept 14 bases outside the gene matches. The CDR3 totals 17 residues. In germline, CDR1 is SGHVS, CDR2 FQNEAQ. The CDR3 coding sequence is TGTGCCAGCAGCTCGACAGCCTGGCGGGAGGGCCGTGAGACCCAGTACTTC. This gives the protein CASSSTAWREGRETQYF.

The chain recombines TRBV30 with TRBJ1-1; TRBD1 is a possible D gene (5 bases). The CDR3 is made up of 14 amino acids. Trimming stripped 5 bases from V and 0 bases from J, with 13 bases between. CDR1 is GTSNPN and CDR2 is SVGIG in the germline V gene (reference sequence). The CDR3 protein is CAWLPEGMNTEAFF. CDR3 coding DNA: TGTGCCTGGCTGCCCGAGGGGATGAACACTGAAGCTTTCTTT.

This clonotype was picked up a small number of times. This sequence joins TRBV5-4 and TRBJ2-7; 7 bases match TRBD1. CDR3 length equals 15 residues. V trimming: 3 bases; J trimming: 2 bases; junction bases outside the gene matches: 8. Per germline, CDR1 SGHNT and CDR2 YYREEE (reference sequence). The CDR3 protein is CASSWRLTGTYEQYF. CDR3 nucleotides: TGTGCCAGCAGCTGGAGACTGACAGGGACCTACGAGCAGTACTTC.

This chain connects TRBV10-3 to TRBJ2-2, with D uncertain. Germline CDR1 is ENHRY and CDR2 is SYGVKD. Trimming took off 10 bases at V and 8 bases at J, with 14 bases between the two ends. The CDR3 has 12 amino acids. Here the CDR3 DNA reads TGTGCCACCTCCCCTCCAGCGGGGGAGCTGTTTTTT. It is translated as CATSPPAGELFF.

This clonotype was seen a handful of times. The V call is TRBV6-4, the J call TRBJ2-2, with D uncertain. In germline, CDR1 is MRHNA, CDR2 SNTAGT. Trimming took 2 bases from V and 3 from J, leaving 4 bases between them. The CDR3 extends over 13 amino acids. CDR3 DNA: TGTGCCAGCAGTGACGGAGACACCGGGGAGCTGTTTTTT. Translation: CASSDGDTGELFF.

This clonotype came up a few times. The chain carries TRBV25-1 and TRBJ1-3, with 9 positions matching TRBD1. V dropped 6 bases and J dropped 7; count of bases not matched to a gene: 4. The CDR3 runs 13 residues. Germline V gene sequence: CDR1 MGHDK, CDR2 SYGVNS. CDR3 in DNA: TGTGCCAGCAGACAGGGGGCCAGGAACACCATATATTTT. Its translation is CASRQGARNTIYF. Filled out from reference TRBV25-1 and TRBJ1-3, the complete variable domain reads EADIYQTPRYLVIGTGKKITLECSQTMGHDKMYWYQQDPGMELHLIHYSYGVNSTEKGDLSSESTVSRIRTEHFPLTLESARPSHTSQYLCASRQGARNTIYFGEGSWLTVV.

This clonotype came up a few times. This chain uses TRBV10-3 with TRBJ2-7; D may be TRBD1 or TRBD2 (5 bases each). V was trimmed by 7 bases and J by 5 bases, leaving 18 bases between them. The CDR3 is made up of 14 amino acids. The germline gives CDR1 ENHRY, CDR2 SYGVKD. CDR3 nucleotides: TGTGCCATCAAGGGCCTCTCGGGGCGGGACGAGCAGTACTTC. Residues: CAIKGLSGRDEQYF.

This clonotype came up a few times. The chain recombines TRBV14 with TRBJ1-1; D unresolved. In germline, CDR1 is SGHDN, CDR2 FVKESK. V shed 4 bases and J shed 5 bases, with 14 bases lying between them. CDR3 size: 14 residues. CDR3 region: CASSRQASGTEAFF. CDR3 coding DNA: TGTGCCAGCAGCCGGCAGGCGTCTGGAACTGAAGCTTTCTTT.

The rearrangement links TRBV5-1 to TRBJ2-1; 16 nucleotides agree with TRBD2. With V trimmed by 4 bases and J by 8 bases, 3 bases remained unmatched. This CDR3 has 15 amino acids. Germline CDR1 is SGHRS and CDR2 is YFSETQ. Here the CDR3 DNA reads TGCGCCAGCAGCATTGGGACTAGCGGGGGGGATGAGCAGTTCTTC. Translation gives CASSIGTSGGDEQFF.

The rearrangement links TRBV27 to TRBJ2-7, with a weak D call TRBD1 (6 bases). CDR3 length: 15 residues. Germline V gene sequence: CDR1 MNHEY, CDR2 SMNVEV (reference sequence). V lost 4 bases and J lost 0, with 13 bases in between. This CDR3 is CASSSPIRGSYEQYF. The CDR3 DNA follows: TGTGCCAGCAGTTCCCCAATCAGGGGCTCCTACGAGCAGTACTTC.

The rearrangement joins TRBV20-1 to TRBJ2-3; D ambiguous. The CDR3 spans 14 residues. Looked up from germline, CDR1 is DFQATT and CDR2 is SNEGSKA (reference sequence). V was clipped by 3 bases and J by 2 bases, with 12 bases between them. CDR3 sequence reads: CSARSGPATDTQYF. Written as DNA, the CDR3 is TGCAGTGCTAGGTCCGGACCTGCCACAGATACGCAGTATTTT.

V is TRBV7-3 and J is TRBJ2-1; 10 bases map to TRBD1. Germline CDR1 and CDR2: SGHTA and FQGTGA. CDR3 length: 13 residues. The ends lost 5 bases at V and 8 bases at J; junction bases unmatched: 3. CDR3 sequence (DNA): TGTGCCAGCAGCGGACAGGGGGGGTATGAGCAGTTCTTC. This encodes CASSGQGGYEQFF.

This clonotype was observed a few times. The gene calls are TRBV5-5 and TRBJ2-1, with TRBD2 as a possible D gene (7 bases). The V gene lost 1 base and the J gene lost 2 bases, with 16 bases spanning the gap. CDR1 is SGHKS and CDR2 is YYEKEE in the germline V gene (reference sequence). This CDR3 contains 17 residues. The CDR3 sequence is CASSLLGGRVPYNEQFF. As DNA, the CDR3 is TGTGCCAGCAGCTTGCTGGGGGGGCGGGTTCCCTACAATGAGCAGTTCTTC.